Listed here are 5 T cell receptor beta chains from one sample, sequenced in a study of cytomegalovirus exposure and HLA in healthy donors. A multiplex PCR was run with 60 Vbeta primers and 13 Jbeta primers. The method was immunoSEQ multiplex PCR; TCRdb's version includes in-frame clones alone and lacks a portion of them. The sample data list about 43,000 clones. Sequences were obtained from PBMCs. All receptors derive from a woman aged 25 to 39 in good health and CMV-seronegative.

The chain employs TRBV7-9 and TRBJ1-1; no reliable D call. Trimming removed 5 bases from V and 6 bases from J, with 25 bases in between. From germline, CDR1 is SEHNR and CDR2 FQNEAQ (reference sequence). CDR3 length: 17 residues. The CDR3 nucleotides read TGTGCCAGCAGCCCGGGGAGTCCCGCGATTTCCGCGGCTGAAGCTTTCTTT. It codes for CASSPGSPAISAAEAFF.

The chain is built from TRBV5-6 and TRBJ2-2, with D tentatively TRBD2 (5 bases). There are 14 residues in the CDR3. The V gene's germline CDR1 is SGHDT and CDR2 YYEEEE. V lost 4 bases and J 5 bases, leaving 12 bases between the germline ends. CDR3 nucleotides: TGTGCCAGCAGCCGCCGCGAGGGAACCGGGGAGCTGTTTTTT. Translated, it gives CASSRREGTGELFF.

V usage is TRBV5-6 and J usage is TRBJ2-2; 8 nucleotides match TRBD2. V shed 5 bases and J 7 bases; nucleotides not matched to a gene: 10. The CDR3 has 15 amino acids. The germline V gene has CDR1 SGHDT and CDR2 YYEEEE. The CDR3 region has the DNA TGTGCCAGCAGGAGGCGGGGGGCGCCGGACGGGGAGCTGTTTTTT. Translated, it gives CASRRRGAPDGELFF.

The J gene is TRBJ1-2, the V gene TRBV5-6; 7 bases line up with TRBD1. Looked up from germline, CDR1 is SGHDT and CDR2 is YYEEEE. The length of the CDR3 is 14 residues. V lost 5 bases, J lost 3 bases, and 7 bases stayed unmatched. As DNA, the CDR3 is TGTGCCAGCAGTCTGGACAGGACGGACTATGGCTACACCTTC. This gives the protein CASSLDRTDYGYTF. Filled out from reference TRBV5-6 and TRBJ1-2, the complete variable domain reads DAGVTQSPTHLIKTRGQQVTLRCSPKSGHDTVSWYQQALGQGPQFIFQYYEEEERQRGNFPDRFSGHQFPNYSSELNVNALLLGDSALYLCASSLDRTDYGYTFGSGTRLTVV.

This chain uses TRBV5-1 with TRBJ2-5; 13 nucleotides match TRBD2. Looked up from germline, CDR1 is SGHRS and CDR2 is YFSETQ. With V trimmed by 4 bases and J by 2 bases, 5 bases remained unmatched. The CDR3 extends over 16 amino acids. The CDR3 DNA is TGCGCCAGCAGCGCCTGGACTAGCGGGGGACAAGAGACCCAGTACTTC. This encodes CASSAWTSGGQETQYF.